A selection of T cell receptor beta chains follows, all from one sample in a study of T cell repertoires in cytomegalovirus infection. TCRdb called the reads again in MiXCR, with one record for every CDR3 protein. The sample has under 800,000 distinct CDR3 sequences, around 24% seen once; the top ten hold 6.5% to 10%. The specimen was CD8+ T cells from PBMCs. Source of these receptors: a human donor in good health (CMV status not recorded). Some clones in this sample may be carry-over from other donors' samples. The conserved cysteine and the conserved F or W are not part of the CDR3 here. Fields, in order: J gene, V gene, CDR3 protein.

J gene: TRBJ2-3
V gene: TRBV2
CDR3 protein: ASRETSGSTDTQY

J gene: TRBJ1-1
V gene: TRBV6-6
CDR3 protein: ASVGTQTLGNTEAF

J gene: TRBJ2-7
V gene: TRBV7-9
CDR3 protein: ASTNSSHEQY

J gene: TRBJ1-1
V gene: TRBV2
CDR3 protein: ASSARGFSTEAF

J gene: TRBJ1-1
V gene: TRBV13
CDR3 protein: ASSSLEDGTEAF

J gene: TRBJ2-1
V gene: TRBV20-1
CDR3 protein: SAPQTSYFNEQF

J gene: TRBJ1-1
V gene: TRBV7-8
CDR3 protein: ASSLNPRQGPNTEAF

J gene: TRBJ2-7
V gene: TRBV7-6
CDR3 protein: ASSFKGIPYEQY

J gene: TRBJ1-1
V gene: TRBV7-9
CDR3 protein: ASSLKGVRGYTEAF

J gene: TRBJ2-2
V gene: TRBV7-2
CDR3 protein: ASSFAAGGPSGELF

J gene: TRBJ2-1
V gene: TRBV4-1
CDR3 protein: ASSQDGREAYNEQF

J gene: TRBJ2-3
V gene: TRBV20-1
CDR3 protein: SARDFSGGGDTQY

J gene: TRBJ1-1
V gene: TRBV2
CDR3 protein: ASSGLGVDTEAF

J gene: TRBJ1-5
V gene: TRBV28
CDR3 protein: ASIMAGSKPQH

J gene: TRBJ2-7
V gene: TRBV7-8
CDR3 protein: ASSSPGGTYEQY